The 8 T cell receptor beta chains in this list originate from one sample, sequenced in a study of tumor-infiltrating lymphocytes in primary liver carcinoma. Co-extraction yielded RNA and DNA from around 20-30 mg of unsorted bulk tissue. Production of TCR beta cDNA used around 0.45 ug total RNA together with a constant-region primer. TCR beta libraries came from three nested multiplex PCR rounds using slightly modified ARM-PCR. TRBV1-TRBV30 forward primers paired with a C-beta reverse primer drove the first two PCR rounds, about 10 cycles each. MiXCR, run by TCRdb on the multiplex PCR reads, gives a single entry per CDR3 protein. The table shows approximately 190,000 distinct CDR3 sequences, with around 81% occurring only once. Sequenced material: tumor tissue from primary liver carcinoma. These receptors were obtained from a man aged 35-49 years with primary liver carcinoma and hepatitis B virus infection.

With regard to this clonotype: A junction boundary mismatches the germline segment, possibly from a read error. This chain links TRBV14 with TRBJ1-2; weak D call: TRBD1 (6 bases). The CDR3 extends over 15 amino acids. The germline CDR1 and CDR2 sequences are SGHDN and FVKESK. The CDR3 sequence is CVSSQSRTQGGGYTF. The CDR3 nucleotides read TGTGTCAGCAGCCAATCAAGGACACAGGGCGGTGGCTACACCTTC.

Comment on this clonotype: The junction departs from germline at one end; a sequencing error may be responsible. The J gene is TRBJ2-3, the V gene TRBV29-1; D perhaps matches TRBD1 (6 bases). The germline V gene encodes CDR1 SQVTM and CDR2 ANQGSEA. This CDR3 comprises 14 residues. The CDR3 DNA follows: TGCAGCACACCGGTACAGGGAAGCACAGCTACGCAGTATTTT. It codes for CSTPVQGSTATQYF.

Comment on this clonotype: One end of the junction is discordant with germline, which a read error may explain. The chain recombines TRBV6-5 with TRBJ2-2; D might be TRBD2 (6 bases). The CDR3 sequence is 14 residues long. Per the germline V gene, CDR1 is MNHEY and CDR2 is SVGAGI. The CDR3 nucleotides are TGTGTCAGCAGTTACTTGAGGAAACGGGAGAAGCTGTTTTTT. Encoded protein: CVSSYLRKREKLFF.

A remark on this clonotype: The final CDR3 position lacks the conserved phenylalanine or tryptophan, pointing to a likely read error. The rearrangement uses TRBV29-1 and TRBJ2-2; the match to TRBD1 covers 7 bases. Germline V gene data show CDR1 as SQVTM and CDR2 as ANQGSEA. This CDR3 region has 13 residues. V dropped 4 bases and J dropped 8; count of bases not matched to a gene: 7. The CDR3 here is CSVVGGASGELFS. The CDR3 bases are TGCAGCGTTGTAGGGGGCGCATCGGGGGAGCTGTTTTCT.

To note about this clonotype: The germline gene is not matched at one end of the junction; a read error may be the cause. The chain is built from TRBV11-2 and TRBJ2-1, with D perhaps TRBD2 (5 bases). CDR1 is SGHAT and CDR2 is FQNNGV in the germline V gene. The CDR3 is 15 residues long. The CDR3 DNA is TGTGCCAACAGCTTTAGAGGGTCACTCGACAATGAGCAGATCTTC. Amino acid sequence: CANSFRGSLDNEQIF.

With regard to this clonotype: As the CDR3 is not closed by the conserved phenylalanine or tryptophan, this likely results from a read error. This chain links TRBV29-1 with TRBJ2-3; D possibly corresponds to TRBD2 (6 bases). CDR3 length: 14 amino acids. CDR1 SQVTM and CDR2 ANQGSEA come from the germline V gene. The CDR3, as DNA: TGCAGCGTTTCCGGGAGAGGGGCGTCAGATACCCAGTATTAT. It encodes CSVSGRGASDTQYY.

Concerning this clonotype itself: A read error may account for a junction end that differs from germline. The CDR3 here is CADSTSAGLIPGYAF. The DNA of the CDR3 is TGTGCCGACAGCACGTCGGCAGGGTTGATCCCTGGCTACGCCTTC. This chain connects TRBV11-2 to TRBJ1-2; the D gene is possibly TRBD1 (5 bases). This CDR3 is 15 amino acids long. From germline, CDR1 is SGHAT and CDR2 FQNNGV.

In regard to this clonotype: A much larger clone is a single base away; this may be a read error. The V call is TRBV5-1, the J call TRBJ2-5; 8 bases are shared with TRBD2. Germline CDR1 is SGHRS and CDR2 is YFSETQ. The CDR3 length is 18 residues. CDR3 residues: CASTNGRGANPVGEIQYF. In DNA form, the CDR3 reads TGCGCCAGCACCAACGGGCGGGGGGCTAACCCCGTCGGGGAGATCCAGTACTTC. Complete variable domain (other parts from reference TRBV5-1 and TRBJ2-5): KAGVTQTPRYLIKTRGQQVTLSCSPISGHRSVSWYQQTPGQGLQFLFEYFSETQRNKGNFPGRFSGRQFSNSRSEMNVSTLELGDSALYLCASTNGRGANPVGEIQYFGPGTRLLVL.